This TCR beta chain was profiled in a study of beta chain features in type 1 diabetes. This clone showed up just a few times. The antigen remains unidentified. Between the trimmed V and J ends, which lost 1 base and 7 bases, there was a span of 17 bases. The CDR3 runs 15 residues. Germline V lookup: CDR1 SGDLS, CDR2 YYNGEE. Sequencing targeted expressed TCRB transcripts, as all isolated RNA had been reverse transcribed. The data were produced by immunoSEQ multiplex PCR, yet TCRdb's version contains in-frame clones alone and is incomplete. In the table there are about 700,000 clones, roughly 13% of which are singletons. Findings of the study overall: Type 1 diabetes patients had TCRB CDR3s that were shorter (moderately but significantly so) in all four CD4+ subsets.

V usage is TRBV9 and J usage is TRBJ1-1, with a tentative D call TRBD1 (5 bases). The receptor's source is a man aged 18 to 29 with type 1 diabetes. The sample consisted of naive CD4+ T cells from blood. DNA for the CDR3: TGTGCCAGCAGCGTACAGGGATTTGTTAACGGTGAAGCTTTCTTT. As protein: CASSVQGFVNGEAFF.